What follows are 8 T cell receptor beta chains derived from one specimen sequenced in a study of cytomegalovirus exposure and HLA in healthy donors. Primers for the PCR totalled 60 Vbeta and 13 Jbeta. TCRdb's copy holds only in-frame clones and misses some; the assay was immunoSEQ multiplex PCR. The sample gives hundreds of thousands of clones, 75% to 85% of which show up once; just over 1.4% is in the top ten. The sequenced sample consisted of PBMCs. These receptors were obtained from a girl between 5 and 17 years old in good health and CMV-seronegative.

The J gene is TRBJ2-7, the V gene TRBV4-1, with D unclear. V was shortened by 6 bases and J by 2 bases, with 17 bases between the two germline ends. The CDR3 totals 15 residues. Germline V gives CDR1 MGHRA, CDR2 YSYEKL. CDR3 region: CASRFIHQEPYEQYF. The CDR3 DNA sequence: TGCGCCAGCAGGTTTATTCATCAAGAGCCCTACGAGCAGTACTTC.

The chain recombines TRBV28 with TRBJ1-3; the D is unclear. V lost 5 bases and J lost 0, with 14 bases in between. The CDR3 length is 16 residues. Germline V gives CDR1 MDHEN, CDR2 SYDVKM. This chain's CDR3 is CASSLTAPNSGNTIYF. CDR3 sequence (DNA): TGTGCCAGCAGTCTAACAGCTCCTAACTCTGGAAACACCATATATTTT.

The chain couples TRBV9 to TRBJ1-1; D is ambiguous. Trimming stripped 1 base from V and 6 bases from J, with 16 bases between. The germline CDR1 and CDR2 sequences are SGDLS and YYNGEE. The CDR3 is 15 residues long. DNA for the CDR3: TGTGCCAGCAGCGTAACCCCACTCGTTGGAGCTGAAGCTTTCTTT. It yields the protein CASSVTPLVGAEAFF.

V gene TRBV14 combines with J gene TRBJ2-1; the D gene is possibly TRBD1 (5 bases). From germline, CDR1 is SGHDN and CDR2 FVKESK. The V gene lost 2 bases and the J gene lost 0 bases, with 8 bases spanning the gap. The CDR3 consists of 15 residues. In nucleotides, the CDR3 is TGTGCCAGCAGCCAACAGGGCGTCTCCTACAATGAGCAGTTCTTC. The encoded protein is CASSQQGVSYNEQFF.

The V gene is TRBV7-9, the J gene TRBJ1-2, with 9 bases matching TRBD1. CDR3 length: 15 residues. After removal of 5 bases from V and 7 bases from J, the junction contained 11 bases not matched to a gene. Germline CDR1 and CDR2: SEHNR and FQNEAQ (reference sequence). The CDR3 DNA is TGTGCCAGCAGCCCCTCCGGGACAGGGATAGGTGGCTACACCTTC. It yields the protein CASSPSGTGIGGYTF.

The chain is built from TRBV28 and TRBJ1-6, with 8 bases identical to TRBD1. The trim removed 4 bases at V and 7 bases at J, leaving 9 bases unmatched. CDR1 MDHEN and CDR2 SYDVKM come from the germline V gene. The CDR3 loop spans 16 amino acids. The CDR3: CASSYDRDRRNSPLHF. The CDR3 DNA is TGTGCCAGCAGTTATGACCGGGACAGGCGAAATTCACCCCTCCACTTT.

The J gene is TRBJ2-1, the V gene TRBV2; TRBD1 is a possible D gene (5 bases). The CDR3 spans 15 residues. V was clipped by 5 bases and J by 5 bases, with 16 bases between them. Looked up from germline, CDR1 is SNHLY and CDR2 is FYNNEI. CDR3 DNA sequence: TGTGCCAGCAGTCCAGGGATGGCGCAAAACAATGAGCAGTTCTTC. It codes for CASSPGMAQNNEQFF.

The rearrangement joins TRBV5-4 to TRBJ2-7, with 7 nucleotides matching TRBD2. CDR1 is SGHNT and CDR2 is YYREEE in the germline V gene (reference sequence). The CDR3 extends over 14 amino acids. V lost 4 bases and J lost 5; bases outside the gene matches: 9. As DNA, the CDR3 is TGTGCCAGCAGCCCACTGGGAGGGTCCCACGAGCAGTACTTC. Translated, it gives CASSPLGGSHEQYF.